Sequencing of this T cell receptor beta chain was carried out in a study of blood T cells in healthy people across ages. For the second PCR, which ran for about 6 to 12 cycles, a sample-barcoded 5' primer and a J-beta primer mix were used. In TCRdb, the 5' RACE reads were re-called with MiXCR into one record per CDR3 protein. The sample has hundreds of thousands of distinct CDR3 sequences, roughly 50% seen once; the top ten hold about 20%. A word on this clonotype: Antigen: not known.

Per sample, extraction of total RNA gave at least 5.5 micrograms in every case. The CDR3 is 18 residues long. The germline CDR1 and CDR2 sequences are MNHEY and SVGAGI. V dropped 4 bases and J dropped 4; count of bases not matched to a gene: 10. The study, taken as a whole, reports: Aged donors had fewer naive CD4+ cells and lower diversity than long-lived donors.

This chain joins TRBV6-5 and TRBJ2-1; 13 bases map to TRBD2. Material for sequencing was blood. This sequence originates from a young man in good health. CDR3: CASSFRTSGGFRYNEQFF. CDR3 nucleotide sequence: TGTGCCAGCAGTTTCCGGACTAGCGGGGGATTTAGGTACAATGAGCAGTTCTTC.